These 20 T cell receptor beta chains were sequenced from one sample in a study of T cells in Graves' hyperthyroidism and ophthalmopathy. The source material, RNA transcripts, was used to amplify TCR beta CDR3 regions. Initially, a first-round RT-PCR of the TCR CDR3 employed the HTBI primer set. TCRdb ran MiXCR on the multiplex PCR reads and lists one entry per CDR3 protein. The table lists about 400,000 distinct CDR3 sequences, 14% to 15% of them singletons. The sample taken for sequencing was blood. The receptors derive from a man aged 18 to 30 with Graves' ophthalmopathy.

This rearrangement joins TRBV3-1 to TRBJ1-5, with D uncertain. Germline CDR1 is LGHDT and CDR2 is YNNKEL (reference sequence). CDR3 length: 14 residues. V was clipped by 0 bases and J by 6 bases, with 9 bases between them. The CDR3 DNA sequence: TGTGCCAGCAGCCAAGATTCCGGGATTCAGCCCCAGCATTTT. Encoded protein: CASSQDSGIQPQHF. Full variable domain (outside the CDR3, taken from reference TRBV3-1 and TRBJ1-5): DTAVSQTPKYLVTQMGNDKSIKCEQNLGHDTMYWYKQDSKKFLKIMFSYNNKELIINETVPNRFSPKSPDKAHLNLHINSLELGDSAVYFCASSQDSGIQPQHFGDGTRLSIL.

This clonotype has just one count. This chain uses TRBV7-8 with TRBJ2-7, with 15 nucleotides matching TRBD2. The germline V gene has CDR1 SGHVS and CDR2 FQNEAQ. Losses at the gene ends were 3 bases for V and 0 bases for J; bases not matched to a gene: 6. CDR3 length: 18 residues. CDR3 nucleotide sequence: TGTGCCAGCAGCTTCGGACTAGCGGGAGGGCCTCCCTCCTACGAGCAGTACTTC. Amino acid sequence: CASSFGLAGGPPSYEQYF.

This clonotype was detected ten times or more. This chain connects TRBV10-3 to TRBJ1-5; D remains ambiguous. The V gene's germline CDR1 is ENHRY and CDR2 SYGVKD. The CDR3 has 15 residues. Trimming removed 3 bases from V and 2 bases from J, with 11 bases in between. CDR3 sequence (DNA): TGTGCCATCAGTGATGTTCTGTCTGGCAATCAGCCCCAGCATTTT. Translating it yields CAISDVLSGNQPQHF.

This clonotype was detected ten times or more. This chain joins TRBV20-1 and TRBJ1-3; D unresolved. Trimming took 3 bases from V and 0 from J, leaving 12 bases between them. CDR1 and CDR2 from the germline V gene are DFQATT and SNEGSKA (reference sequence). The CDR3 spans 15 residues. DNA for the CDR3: TGCAGTGCTAGGGCCGTAATAGACTCTGGAAACACCATATATTTT. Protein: CSARAVIDSGNTIYF.

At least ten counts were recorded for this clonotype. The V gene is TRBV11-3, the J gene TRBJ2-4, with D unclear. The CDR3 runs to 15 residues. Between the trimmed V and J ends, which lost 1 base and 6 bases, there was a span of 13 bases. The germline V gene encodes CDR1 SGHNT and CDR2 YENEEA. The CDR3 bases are TGTGCCAGCAGCTTAGGGCCCCCCGGGTCAAACATTCAGTACTTC. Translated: CASSLGPPGSNIQYF.

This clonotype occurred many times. CDR3 DNA sequence: TGCAGTGCTCAGGGGGCGACAGATACGCAGTATTTT. Translation: CSAQGATDTQYF. The V call is TRBV20-1, the J call TRBJ2-3; 8 bases map to TRBD1. Losses at the gene ends were 5 bases for V and 3 bases for J; bases not matched to a gene: 1. The CDR3 extends over 12 amino acids. The germline CDR1 and CDR2 sequences are DFQATT and SNEGSKA (reference sequence).

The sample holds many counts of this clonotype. Here the CDR3 DNA reads TGTGCCAGCGGGGACCAGGGAGATACGCAGTATTTT. Its translation: CASGDQGDTQYF. This rearrangement joins TRBV2 to TRBJ2-3; D possibly matches TRBD1 or TRBD2 (5 bases each). Per germline, CDR1 SNHLY and CDR2 FYNNEI. The V end lost 8 bases, the J end lost 5 bases, and 11 bases lay between the germline ends. The CDR3 has 12 residues.

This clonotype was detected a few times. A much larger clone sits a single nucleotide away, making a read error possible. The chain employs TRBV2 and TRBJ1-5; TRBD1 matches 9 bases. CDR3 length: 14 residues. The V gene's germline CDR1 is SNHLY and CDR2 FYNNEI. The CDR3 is CDSSEQGANQPQHF. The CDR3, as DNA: TGTGACAGCAGTGAACAGGGGGCCAATCAGCCCCAGCATTTT.

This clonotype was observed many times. CDR3 sequence reads: CALIGQGAFEQYF. CDR3 coding DNA: TGTGCCTTGATTGGACAGGGGGCTTTCGAGCAGTACTTC. This chain connects TRBV30 to TRBJ2-7; 11 bases match TRBD1. This CDR3 spans 13 amino acids. CDR1 GTSNPN and CDR2 SVGIG come from the germline V gene (reference sequence). The V segment lost 7 bases and the J segment 6 bases; nucleotides outside the gene matches: 8.

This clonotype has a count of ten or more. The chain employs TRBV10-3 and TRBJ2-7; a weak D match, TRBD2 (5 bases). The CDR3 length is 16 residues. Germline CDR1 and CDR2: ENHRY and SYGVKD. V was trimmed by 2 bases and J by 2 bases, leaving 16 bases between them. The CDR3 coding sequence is TGTGCCATCAGTGAGGAAACCGGGGAGAGTACCTACGAGCAGTACTTC. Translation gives CAISEETGESTYEQYF.

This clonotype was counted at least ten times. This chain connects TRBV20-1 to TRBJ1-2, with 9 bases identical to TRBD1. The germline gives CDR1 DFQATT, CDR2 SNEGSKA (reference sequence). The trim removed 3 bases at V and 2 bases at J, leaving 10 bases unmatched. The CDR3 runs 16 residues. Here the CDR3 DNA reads TGCAGTGCTAGGTACTCCGGGACAGGGTGGAACTATGGCTACACCTTC. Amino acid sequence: CSARYSGTGWNYGYTF.

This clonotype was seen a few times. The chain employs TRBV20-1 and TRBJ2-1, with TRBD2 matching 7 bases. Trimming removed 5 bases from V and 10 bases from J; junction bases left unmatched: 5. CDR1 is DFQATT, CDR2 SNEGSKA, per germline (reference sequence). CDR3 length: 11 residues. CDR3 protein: CSARDYYEQFF. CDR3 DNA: TGCAGTGCTCGGGACTACTACGAGCAGTTCTTC.

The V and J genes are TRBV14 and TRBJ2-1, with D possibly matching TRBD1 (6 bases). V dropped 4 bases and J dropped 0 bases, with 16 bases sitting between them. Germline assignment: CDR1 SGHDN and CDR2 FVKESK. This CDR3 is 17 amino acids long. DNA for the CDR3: TGTGCCAGCAGCCCGTTCTCAGGGGCCAGCTCCTACAATGAGCAGTTCTTC. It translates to CASSPFSGASSYNEQFF.

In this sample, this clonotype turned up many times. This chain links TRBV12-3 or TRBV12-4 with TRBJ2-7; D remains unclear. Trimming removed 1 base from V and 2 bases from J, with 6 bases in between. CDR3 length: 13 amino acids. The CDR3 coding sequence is TGTGCCAGCAGTTTAGGGAACCCCTACGAGCAGTACTTC. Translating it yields CASSLGNPYEQYF.

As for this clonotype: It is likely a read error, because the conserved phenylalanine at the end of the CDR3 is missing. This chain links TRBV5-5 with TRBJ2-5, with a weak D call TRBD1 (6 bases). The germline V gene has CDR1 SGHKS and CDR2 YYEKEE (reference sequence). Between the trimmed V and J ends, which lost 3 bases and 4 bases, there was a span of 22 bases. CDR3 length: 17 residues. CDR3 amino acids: CASSWEMRGRGGETQYL. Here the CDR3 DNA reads TGTGCCAGCAGCTGGGAGATGAGGGGGAGAGGAGGAGAGACCCAGTACCTC.

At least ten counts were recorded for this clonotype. In DNA, the CDR3 is TGTGCCAGCACCCTTTTGGGGCAGAACACCATATATTTT. Translated, it gives CASTLLGQNTIYF. The J gene is TRBJ1-3, the V gene TRBV12-3 or TRBV12-4, with a weak D call TRBD1 (5 bases). The CDR3 is made up of 13 amino acids. Trimming left V 7 bases short and J 7 bases short, with 14 bases between.

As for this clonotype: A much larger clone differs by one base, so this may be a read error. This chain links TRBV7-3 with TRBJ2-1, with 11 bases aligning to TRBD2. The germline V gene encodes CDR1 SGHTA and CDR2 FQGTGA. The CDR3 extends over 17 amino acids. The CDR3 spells CASSLRGLAGGPNEQLF. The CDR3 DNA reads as TGTGCCAGCAGCTTAAGAGGGCTAGCGGGAGGACCCAATGAGCAGCTCTTC.

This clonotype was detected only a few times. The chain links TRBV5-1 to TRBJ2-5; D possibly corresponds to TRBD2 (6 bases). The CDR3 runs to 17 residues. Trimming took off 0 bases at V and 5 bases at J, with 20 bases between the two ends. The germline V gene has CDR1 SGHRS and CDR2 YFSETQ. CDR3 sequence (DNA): TGCGCCAGCAGCTTGGGGGCGGCCTCCGGGGGTAAGGAGACCCAGTACTTC. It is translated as CASSLGAASGGKETQYF.

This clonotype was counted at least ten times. Here the CDR3 DNA reads TGTGCATCGACAGGGCAAGGCGAGCAGTACTTC. Translated, it gives CASTGQGEQYF. V is TRBV28 and J is TRBJ2-7, with 7 nucleotides matching TRBD1. Germline assignment: CDR1 MDHEN and CDR2 SYDVKM. The CDR3 extends over 11 amino acids.

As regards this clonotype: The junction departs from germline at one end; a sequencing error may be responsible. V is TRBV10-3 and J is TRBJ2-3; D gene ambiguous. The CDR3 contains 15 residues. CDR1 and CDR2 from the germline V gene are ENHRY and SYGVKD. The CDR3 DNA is TGTGCTATCAACTTTTCCGGGCATAGCACAGATACGCAGTATTTT. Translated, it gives CAINFSGHSTDTQYF.